The sequence of this T cell receptor beta chain was determined in a study of technical replicates of blood from a few donors. The CDR3 spans 14 residues. V gave up 6 bases and J gave up 9 bases; unmatched junction bases: 13. Germline V gene data show CDR1 as MNHEY and CDR2 as SVGAGI. Data came from immunoSEQ multiplex PCR; TCRdb stores just in-frame clones and leaves some out. The sample holds roughly 76,000 clones, approximately 92% seen once. This chain uses TRBV6-5 with TRBJ1-1; 7 bases fit TRBD1. What was sequenced was T cells isolated from PBMCs. The TCR comes from a human donor in good health. Some clones in this sample may be carry-over from other donors' samples. Here the CDR3 DNA reads TGTGCCAGCAGCCGAGACAGGGAACGCCCCAAAGCTTTCTTT. This gives the protein CASSRDRERPKAFF.